This is a list of T cell receptor beta chains from one sample in a study of T-cell memory formation after mild COVID-19. MiXCR, applied by TCRdb to the 5' RACE reads, yields one record per CDR3 protein. The data show a few hundred thousand distinct CDR3 sequences, 15% to 20% seen once. The sample consisted of PBMCs or a T cell subset sorted from them (not recorded which). The receptors were sampled from a man between 18 and 29 years old who had mild COVID-19 (a few samples of this study predate the infection). Cell type and time point are not known. CDR3s include the opening cysteine and the closing phenylalanine or tryptophan. D genes are given only for firm matches. Clone size, where shown, is once, few, many, or a class for clones that have expanded.

clone_size d_call j_call v_call cdr3_aa cdr3_nt
many - TRBJ2-5 TRBV29-1 CSVEGSIQETQYF TGCAGCGTTGAGGGGTCGATACAAGAGACCCAGTACTTC
- - TRBJ2-4 TRBV28 CASSTDGLIAKNIQYF TGTGCCAGCAGTACGGACGGGCTAATAGCCAAAAACATTCAGTACTTC
- - TRBJ2-3 TRBV7-9 CASSPGWGLTDTQYF TGTGCCAGCAGCCCGGGCTGGGGCCTAACAGATACGCAGTATTTT
few - TRBJ1-4 TRBV3-1 CASSQDGVNNEKLFF TGTGCCAGCAGCCAAGACGGGGTTAATAATGAAAAACTGTTTTTT
- TRBD2 TRBJ2-1 TRBV2 CASSQLLAGGYNEQFF TGTGCCAGCAGTCAACTTCTAGCGGGGGGGTACAATGAGCAGTTCTTC
- - TRBJ1-1 TRBV28 CASSSLGPGAFF TGTGCCAGCAGTTCACTTGGCCCGGGGGCTTTCTTT
many - TRBJ2-3 TRBV4-1 CASSQDTDGISTDTQYF TGCGCCAGCAGCCAAGATACGGACGGGATTAGCACAGATACGCAGTATTTT
few - TRBJ2-1 TRBV7-2 CASSLASDRGQFF TGTGCCAGCAGCTTAGCGTCAGACCGCGGGCAGTTCTTC
few - TRBJ2-5 TRBV29-1 CSSAGVAGKTQYF TGCAGCTCGGCTGGGGTAGCAGGAAAGACCCAGTACTTC
few TRBD2 TRBJ2-3 TRBV6-5 CASSYSSGGPKNTQYF TGTGCCAGCAGTTACTCGTCGGGGGGGCCGAAAAATACGCAGTATTTT
- - TRBJ2-1 TRBV11-2 CASSFNRANEQFF TGTGCCAGCAGCTTTAACCGGGCTAATGAGCAGTTCTTC
few - TRBJ2-3 TRBV4-1 CASSQGLLTDTQYF TGCGCCAGCAGCCAGGGTCTCCTCACAGATACGCAGTATTTT
- TRBD2 TRBJ2-1 TRBV11-2 CASTRSRGAEQFF TGTGCCAGCACCCGATCGCGGGGGGCTGAGCAGTTCTTC
few - TRBJ2-3 TRBV9 CASSVALVGDTQYF TGTGCCAGCAGCGTAGCTCTGGTTGGAGATACGCAGTATTTT
few - TRBJ2-3 TRBV4-1 CASSHLGRARMDTQYF TGCGCCAGCAGCCACCTCGGACGTGCGCGGATGGATACGCAGTATTTT
few TRBD2 TRBJ2-3 TRBV11-2 CASSSSLLAGATDTQYF TGTGCCAGCAGCTCTAGCTTGCTAGCGGGGGCCACAGATACGCAGTATTTT
many - TRBJ2-1 TRBV7-3 CASSPLRDYNEQFF TGTGCCAGCAGCCCCCTAAGGGACTACAATGAGCAGTTCTTC
few - TRBJ1-5 TRBV7-2 CASSSGVAIGNQPQHF TGTGCCAGCAGCTCCGGTGTGGCAATAGGCAATCAGCCCCAGCATTTT
- - TRBJ1-5 TRBV20-1 CSVSAGDQPQHF TGCAGTGTAAGCGCGGGGGATCAGCCCCAGCATTTT
few - TRBJ2-2 TRBV29-1 CSIRDLRSSELFF TGCAGCATCCGGGACCTCAGGTCGTCGGAGCTGTTTTTT
few - TRBJ1-1 TRBV6-5 CASSYSMVVNTEAFF TGTGCCAGCAGTTACTCGATGGTAGTGAACACTGAAGCTTTCTTT
few - TRBJ2-7 TRBV3-1 CASSQIQGNEQYF TGTGCCAGCAGTCAAATTCAGGGCAACGAGCAGTACTTC
many - TRBJ2-2 TRBV6-2/TRBV6-3 CASSYGGADTGELFF TGTGCCAGCAGTTACGGGGGAGCCGACACCGGGGAGCTGTTTTTT